The 22 T cell receptor beta chains below come from one sample, sequenced in a study of blood T cells in healthy people across ages. A J-beta primer mix and a sample-barcoded 5' primer were used in a second PCR of roughly 6 to 12 cycles. In TCRdb, the 5' RACE reads were re-called with MiXCR into one record per CDR3 protein. The sample includes more than 650,000 distinct CDR3 sequences, roughly 53% seen only once; the top ten take 41%. The sample was blood. The source of these receptors is a man aged 80 or over in good health.

This clonotype appeared a single time. This chain connects TRBV20-1 to TRBJ2-1; 10 positions agree with TRBD2. The V gene's germline CDR1 is DFQATT and CDR2 SNEGSKA (reference sequence). The length of the CDR3 is 15 residues. V was pared by 1 base and J by 7 bases, with 7 bases of the junction left unmatched. CDR3 sequence: CSARVPGLARNEQFF. CDR3 nucleotide sequence: TGCAGTGCTAGAGTCCCGGGACTAGCGCGAAATGAGCAGTTCTTC.

In this sample, this clonotype turned up a few times. The rearrangement links TRBV24-1 to TRBJ2-5; 8 bases line up with TRBD1. The CDR3 length is 15 residues. The germline CDR1 and CDR2 sequences are KGHDR and SFDVKD. J lost 2 bases, V lost 0 bases, and 1 base had no gene match. CDR3 region: CATSDLRTGQETQYF. The CDR3 region has the DNA TGTGCCACCAGTGATTTGCGGACAGGGCAAGAGACCCAGTACTTC.

This clonotype was seen a few times. The chain joins TRBV4-2 to TRBJ2-1, with no clear D. The CDR3 extends over 14 amino acids. V dropped 4 bases and J dropped 4 bases, with 11 bases sitting between them. Germline V CDR1 and CDR2: LGHNA, YNFKEQ. CDR3 region: CASSPEPAYNEQFF. The CDR3 DNA reads as TGTGCCAGCAGCCCCGAACCAGCTTACAATGAGCAGTTCTTC.

The chain combines TRBV25-1 with TRBJ2-3, with TRBD2 matching 13 bases. V dropped 1 base and J dropped 6; count of bases not matched to a gene: 4. This CDR3 has 16 amino acids. Germline loops: CDR1 MGHDK, CDR2 SYGVNS. The CDR3 sequence is CASSEWTSGSSDTQYF. CDR3 bases: TGTGCCAGCAGTGAATGGACTAGCGGGAGTTCGGATACGCAGTATTTT. The full variable domain, with the rest looked up from reference TRBV25-1 and TRBJ2-3, is EADIYQTPRYLVIGTGKKITLECSQTMGHDKMYWYQQDPGMELHLIHYSYGVNSTEKGDLSSESTVSRIRTEHFPLTLESARPSHTSQYLCASSEWTSGSSDTQYFGPGTRLTVL.

Many counts were recorded for this clonotype. The chain links TRBV5-1 to TRBJ2-1; 10 bases map to TRBD2. V lost 4 bases and J lost 4; bases outside the gene matches: 11. This CDR3 comprises 17 residues. CDR1 and CDR2 from the germline V gene are SGHRS and YFSETQ. The CDR3 is CASSPRASGRVYNEQFF. CDR3 sequence (DNA): TGCGCCAGCAGCCCGAGGGCGAGCGGGAGGGTTTACAATGAGCAGTTCTTC.

This clonotype was recorded a few times. The V call is TRBV14, the J call TRBJ2-1; D tentatively fits TRBD1 or TRBD2 (5 bases each). This CDR3 spans 12 amino acids. V was trimmed by 3 bases and J by 11 bases, leaving 11 bases between them. Germline loops: CDR1 SGHDN, CDR2 FVKESK. Here the CDR3 reads CASSHGAPKQFF. The DNA for the CDR3 is TGTGCCAGCAGCCACGGGGCACCAAAGCAGTTCTTC.

The chain uses TRBV24-1 and TRBJ2-1; maybe TRBD1 (6 bases). Per the germline V gene, CDR1 is KGHDR and CDR2 is SFDVKD. The CDR3 length is 16 residues. Trimming cost V 6 bases and J 1 base, with 15 bases left between them. CDR3 sequence reads: CATSLGQGISYNEQFF. For the CDR3, the DNA is TGTGCCACCAGTTTGGGGCAGGGGATATCCTACAATGAGCAGTTCTTC.

The V call is TRBV27, the J call TRBJ1-1, with TRBD1 matching 8 bases. Germline values: CDR1 MNHEY, CDR2 SMNVEV (reference sequence). Unmatched junction bases numbered 7, after V lost 4 bases and J lost 0 bases. There are 16 residues in the CDR3. The CDR3 protein is CASSSVLTGVNTEAFF. The CDR3 nucleotides are TGTGCCAGCAGTTCAGTTCTGACAGGGGTGAACACTGAAGCTTTCTTT.

Turning to this clonotype: One end of the junction varies from germline; a read error may be responsible. The chain combines TRBV20-1 with TRBJ2-3, with 11 positions matching TRBD2. The CDR3 has 17 amino acids. Germline loops: CDR1 DFQATT, CDR2 SNEGSKA (reference sequence). As DNA, the CDR3 is TGCAGTGCTAGAGCCCCCTGGACTAGCGGGCTCACAGGTACGCAGTATTTT. Its translation: CSARAPWTSGLTGTQYF.

This clonotype was seen a few times. The chain employs TRBV7-9 and TRBJ1-2; D gene uncertain. The CDR3 consists of 12 residues. V was shortened by 3 bases and J by 7 bases, with 9 bases between the two germline ends. Germline lookup yields CDR1 SEHNR and CDR2 FQNEAQ (reference sequence). The CDR3 region is CASSLQEPGYTF. In DNA form, the CDR3 reads TGTGCCAGCAGCTTGCAGGAACCTGGCTACACCTTC. The whole variable domain, remainder taken from reference TRBV7-9 and TRBJ1-2, is DTGVSQNPRHKITKRGQNVTFRCDPISEHNRLYWYRQTLGQGPEFLTYFQNEAQLEKSRLLSDRFSAERPKGSFSTLEIQRTEQGDSAMYLCASSLQEPGYTFGSGTRLTVV.

The V call is TRBV7-9, the J call TRBJ2-1; 9 bases are a match to TRBD2. The CDR3 length is 18 residues. Germline-derived CDR1 and CDR2 are SEHNR and FQNEAQ (reference sequence). Unmatched junction bases numbered 14, after V lost 4 bases and J lost 4 bases. CDR3 coding DNA: TGTGCCAGCAGCTCCCTATTAGCGGGAGTCCGAAATTACAATGAGCAGTTCTTC. Its protein product is CASSSLLAGVRNYNEQFF.

V usage is TRBV5-6 and J usage is TRBJ1-1; the D is unclear. The V gene's germline CDR1 is SGHDT and CDR2 YYEEEE. The CDR3 loop spans 13 amino acids. V lost 3 bases and J 5 bases, leaving 11 bases between the germline ends. CDR3 DNA sequence: TGTGCCAGCAGCTCTCGCGTTTGGACTGAAGCTTTCTTT. It yields the protein CASSSRVWTEAFF.

The chain has TRBV6-5 and TRBJ2-3; D might be TRBD1 (6 bases). This CDR3 has 18 amino acids. The germline V gene encodes CDR1 MNHEY and CDR2 SVGAGI. V lost 0 bases to trimming and J lost 4 bases, with 20 bases between them. In DNA, the CDR3 is TGTGCCAGCAGTTACTCGCCTCTACAGGGAGCGGTGCCAGATACGCAGTATTTT. It translates to CASSYSPLQGAVPDTQYF.

The chain couples TRBV6-6 to TRBJ2-5; D is ambiguous. The CDR3 runs to 10 residues. Trimming took 5 bases from V and 11 from J, leaving 9 bases between them. Germline-derived CDR1 and CDR2 are MNHNY and SVGAGI (reference sequence). CDR3 DNA sequence: TGTGCCAGCAGTGGACCCAAGCAGTACTTC. It specifies CASSGPKQYF.

The chain joins TRBV6-6 to TRBJ2-3; 9 bases map to TRBD1. The CDR3 length is 14 residues. CDR1 is MNHNY and CDR2 is SVGAGI in the germline V gene (reference sequence). With 6 bases clipped from V and 3 bases from J, the junction kept 4 bases outside the gene matches. The CDR3 sequence: CASRSGTGTDTQYF. CDR3 bases: TGTGCCAGCAGGTCCGGGACAGGGACAGATACGCAGTATTTT.

The chain has TRBV6-2 or TRBV6-3 and TRBJ2-1, with TRBD1 matching 7 bases. The CDR3 loop spans 16 amino acids. The V gene end was trimmed by 5 bases and the J gene end by 3 bases; junction bases not matched to a gene: 10. CDR1 and CDR2 (germline): MNHEY, SVGEGT. CDR3 residues: CASSRNRGGLYNEQFF. The CDR3 DNA follows: TGTGCCAGCAGTCGTAACAGGGGTGGACTCTACAATGAGCAGTTCTTC.

The chain joins TRBV20-1 to TRBJ2-7; the match to TRBD2 covers 9 bases. The germline V gene encodes CDR1 DFQATT and CDR2 SNEGSKA (reference sequence). V lost 6 bases, J lost 0 bases, and 6 bases stayed unmatched. CDR3 length: 14 residues. CDR3 nucleotide sequence: TGCAGTGCGCTCGCTAGCGGGGTCTCCTACGAGCAGTACTTC. As protein: CSALASGVSYEQYF.

This clonotype turned up a few times. The J gene is TRBJ2-7, the V gene TRBV27; a weak D match, TRBD2 (5 bases). The DNA matches TRBJ2-5 better at its end, which makes the J call doubtful. There are 15 residues in the CDR3. Germline CDR1 is MNHEY and CDR2 is SMNVEV (reference sequence). The CDR3, as DNA: TGTGCCAGCAGTTTATCCCTAGGGAGCTGGGAGACCCAGTACTTC. This sequence encodes CASSLSLGSWETQYF.

The chain couples TRBV7-2 to TRBJ2-4; 9 nucleotides align to TRBD2. The assigned J gene may be wrong: the sequence end matches TRBJ2-7 better. There are 14 residues in the CDR3. Germline assignment: CDR1 SGHTA and CDR2 FQGNSA. The CDR3 loop reads CASSLRGLASEQYF. The CDR3 nucleotides read TGTGCCAGCAGCTTACGGGGACTAGCTTCCGAGCAGTACTTC.

The rearrangement joins TRBV29-1 to TRBJ1-2, with 8 bases that match TRBD1. Germline assignment: CDR1 SQVTM and CDR2 ANQGSEA. V was clipped by 6 bases and J by 11 bases; unmatched bases: 14. CDR3 length equals 13 residues. CDR3 sequence reads: CSVPGQDPRLYTF. CDR3 bases: TGCAGCGTCCCGGGACAGGATCCCCGACTGTACACCTTC.

CDR3 region: CASSLLPGQSNEKLFF. In DNA, the CDR3 is TGTGCCAGCAGCCTACTTCCGGGACAGAGTAATGAAAAACTGTTTTTT. The chain joins TRBV7-9 to TRBJ1-4, with 7 bases fitting TRBD1. The germline V gene encodes CDR1 SEHNR and CDR2 FQNEAQ (reference sequence). Losses at the gene ends were 5 bases for V and 4 bases for J; bases not matched to a gene: 10. CDR3 size: 16 residues.

This clonotype was detected a few times. CDR3 in amino acids: CSVEKLAGRSYEQYF. CDR3 coding DNA: TGCAGCGTTGAAAAACTAGCGGGGAGGTCCTACGAGCAGTACTTC. The V gene is TRBV29-1, the J gene TRBJ2-7; 10 positions match TRBD2. Germline V gene data show CDR1 as SQVTM and CDR2 as ANQGSEA. V shed 2 bases and J 1 base; nucleotides not matched to a gene: 5. CDR3 length: 15 residues.